This T cell receptor (beta chain) was sequenced for a study of blood T cells in healthy people across ages. Study-level findings and limits: Across the age range, TCR beta diversity per million T cells fell in a roughly linear way.

Then a second PCR, running about 6 to 11 cycles, was carried out with a sample-barcoded 5' primer and a J-beta primer mix. TCRdb analysed the 5' RACE reads with MiXCR anew, one entry per CDR3 protein. Among 1,800,000 or so distinct CDR3 sequences, about 39% were seen once, and the ten largest hold 23%. This CDR3 contains 14 residues. Germline loops: CDR1 SGHTA, CDR2 FQGNSA. In this sample, this clonotype turned up a few times. Its antigen is as yet unknown. Mismatch with germline at one junction end may stem from a read error. Donors ranged from 6 to 90 years old and were healthy Caucasians in Russia. This TCR was recovered from a human donor in good health. The specimen sequenced was blood. V gene TRBV7-2 combines with J gene TRBJ2-7, with D unresolved. CDR3 amino acids: CASSLQWGSSEQYF. The CDR3 DNA reads as TGTGCCAGCAGCCTCCAATGGGGTTCCTCCGAGCAGTACTTC.